This TCR beta chain was found in a study of T cells in Graves' hyperthyroidism and ophthalmopathy. This clonotype has a handful of counts. As yet, its antigen is unknown. Exclusion of patients followed from uncontrolled infection, other autoimmune disease, pregnancy or lactation. Clinical symptoms, serum thyroxine and TRAb, thyroid ultrasound and orbital computed tomography together formed the diagnostic basis. Using around 10 ml of fresh peripheral blood, PBMCs were prepared. This CDR3 comprises 13 residues. The germline V gene has CDR1 MDHEN and CDR2 SYDVKM. Trimming left V 2 bases short and J 10 bases short, with 13 bases between. The TCR beta CDR3 regions underwent amplification using RNA transcripts as the source. The HTBI primer set served for first-round RT-PCR of the TCR CDR3. MiXCR was run by TCRdb on the multiplex PCR reads, yielding one entry per CDR3 protein. The table records nearly 600,000 distinct CDR3 sequences, approximately 15% of them present only once.

Study-wide results and caveats: The majority of expanded thyroid clonotypes above 0.001 also appeared in blood.

The rearrangement joins TRBV28 to TRBJ2-3, with D hard to call. The source material was blood. This clonotype was sampled from a woman under 40 with Graves' hyperthyroidism that later progressed to Graves' ophthalmopathy. CDR3 in amino acids: CASSLLSPLSQYF. CDR3 DNA: TGTGCCAGCAGTTTACTCTCCCCCCTATCGCAGTATTTT.